Described below is a single TCR beta chain sequence and its context. The protocol was immunoSEQ multiplex PCR, while the TCRdb copy is restricted to in-frame clones and leaves out a portion. The data show approximately 1,000 clones, roughly 20% seen once. The data are from a study of sequential checkpoint blockade in melanoma. The treatment is: randomized to nivolumab then ipilimumab (arm A) or the reverse (arm B). The CDR3 totals 14 residues. V gave up 5 bases and J gave up 5 bases, with 15 bases separating them. The germline V gene encodes CDR1 MNHGY and CDR2 SAAAGT. The rearrangement links TRBV6-8 to TRBJ2-5, with D possibly being TRBD2 (5 bases). The sample was tumor tissue (inferred from file names), taken from a patient given nivolumab and ipilimumab in sequence. The TCR was taken from a human donor with melanoma. The CDR3 region is CASSTELVVETQYF. The CDR3 nucleotides are TGTGCCAGCAGTACCGAACTAGTAGTGGAGACCCAGTACTTC.